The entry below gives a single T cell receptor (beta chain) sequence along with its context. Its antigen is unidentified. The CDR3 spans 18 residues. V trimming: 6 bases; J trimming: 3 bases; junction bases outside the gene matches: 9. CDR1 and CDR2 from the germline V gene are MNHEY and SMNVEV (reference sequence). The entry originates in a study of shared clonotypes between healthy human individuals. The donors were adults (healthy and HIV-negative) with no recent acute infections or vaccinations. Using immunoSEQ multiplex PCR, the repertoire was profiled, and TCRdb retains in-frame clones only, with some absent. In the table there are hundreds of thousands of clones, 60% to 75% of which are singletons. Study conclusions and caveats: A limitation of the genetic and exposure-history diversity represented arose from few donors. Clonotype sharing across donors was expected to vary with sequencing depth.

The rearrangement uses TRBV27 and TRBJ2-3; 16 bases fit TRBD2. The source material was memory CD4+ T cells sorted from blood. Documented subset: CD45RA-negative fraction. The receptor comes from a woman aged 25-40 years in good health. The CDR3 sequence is CASSLEGTSGRVTDTQYF. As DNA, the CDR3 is TGTGCCAGCAGCCTCGAGGGGACTAGCGGGAGGGTAACAGATACGCAGTATTTT.